Here is one TCR beta chain with its context. What it binds is unknown. The junction had 16 bases not matched to a gene; V was cut back by 6 bases and J by 9 bases. This CDR3 comprises 18 residues. Germline V gives CDR1 MGHRA, CDR2 YSYEKL. This sample is drawn from a study of beta chain features in type 1 diabetes. Notes on the study in general: Type 1 diabetes patients had TCRB CDR3s that were shorter (moderately but significantly so) in all four CD4+ subsets.

The investigators reverse transcribed all of the isolated RNA, so they sequenced expressed TCRB transcripts. Sequencing was performed with immunoSEQ multiplex PCR; in TCRdb, only in-frame clones are kept and a portion is missing. The data show 65,000 to 85,000 clones, around 49% seen once. Every participating donor gave one draw, a heparinised blood sample averaging around 0.11 L. The chain uses TRBV4-1 and TRBJ2-1, with 14 bases that match TRBD2. The material sequenced was central memory CD4+ T cells from blood. This sequence was found in a man aged 25-45 years with type 1 diabetes. CDR3 protein: CASRGGLAGAAYNGEQFF. The CDR3 nucleotides read TGCGCCAGCAGGGGGGGACTAGCGGGAGCGGCCTACAATGGTGAGCAGTTCTTC.